These 23 T cell receptor beta chains were all obtained from the same sample, sequenced in a study of blood T cell repertoires in COVID-19. Data came from immunoSEQ multiplex PCR; TCRdb stores just in-frame clones and leaves some out. The sample contains about 220,000 clones, roughly 75% of which appear only once. The sample comprised peripheral blood. The receptors were sampled from an older woman with acute or convalescent COVID-19.

This chain connects TRBV12-3 or TRBV12-4 to TRBJ1-1, with a weak D call TRBD1 (5 bases). The V end was cut by 8 bases, the J end by 8 bases, with 12 bases between. The CDR3 has 11 residues. The CDR3 region has the DNA TGTGCCAGCTCGAAGGACATCGAAGCTTTCTTT. It is translated as CASSKDIEAFF.

This sequence joins TRBV2 and TRBJ1-2; 10 bases match TRBD1. Germline V lookup: CDR1 SNHLY, CDR2 FYNNEI. The V and J ends lost 6 bases and 6 bases, in that order; junction bases with no gene match: 1. The CDR3 is 12 residues long. The CDR3 DNA sequence: TGTGCCAGCAGGACAGGGGGCGATGGCTACACCTTC. Residues: CASRTGGDGYTF.

The chain has TRBV28 and TRBJ1-4, with 10 bases identical to TRBD1. The CDR3 is 14 residues long. Germline V gives CDR1 MDHEN, CDR2 SYDVKM. After removal of 7 bases from V and 5 bases from J, the junction contained 4 bases not matched to a gene. CDR3 in DNA: TGTGCCAGCACCGAGGGACAGGGGAATGAAAAACTGTTTTTT. Protein product: CASTEGQGNEKLFF.

The rearrangement uses TRBV5-6 and TRBJ2-1, with 9 bases lining up with TRBD1. The CDR3 has 15 amino acids. Germline-derived CDR1 and CDR2 are SGHDT and YYEEEE. The V segment lost 4 bases and the J segment 6 bases; nucleotides outside the gene matches: 8. For the CDR3, the DNA is TGTGCCAGCAGCCCGGGACAGGGTAATCTCAATGAGCAGTTCTTC. Protein: CASSPGQGNLNEQFF. Together with reference TRBV5-6 and TRBJ2-1, the CDR3 gives the full variable domain: DAGVTQSPTHLIKTRGQQVTLRCSPKSGHDTVSWYQQALGQGPQFIFQYYEEEERQRGNFPDRFSGHQFPNYSSELNVNALLLGDSALYLCASSPGQGNLNEQFFGPGTRLTVL.

Note on this clone: Other DNA sequences in this sample translate to the same CDR3. This sequence joins TRBV4-2 and TRBJ2-5; no reliable D call. This CDR3 contains 12 residues. V was clipped by 0 bases and J by 5 bases, with 4 bases between them. Germline-derived CDR1 and CDR2 are LGHNA and YNFKEQ. CDR3 loop: CASSQDRETQYF. The CDR3 DNA reads as TGTGCCAGCAGCCAAGATCGGGAGACCCAGTACTTC.

The count of this clone is one. This sequence joins TRBV6-2 or TRBV6-3 and TRBJ1-5, with a weak D call TRBD1 (6 bases). Trimming cost V 0 bases and J 7 bases, with 16 bases left between them. The CDR3 length is 16 residues. Germline CDR1 reads MNHEY; CDR2 reads SVGEGT. CDR3 residues: CASSYSTRGARQPQHF. In DNA, the CDR3 is TGTGCCAGCAGTTACTCTACCCGGGGGGCTCGACAGCCCCAGCATTTT.

The rearrangement links TRBV7-9 to TRBJ2-2; D is perhaps TRBD2 (6 bases). Germline-derived CDR1 and CDR2 are SEHNR and FQNEAQ (reference sequence). This CDR3 region has 14 residues. Deletions cut 1 base from V and 13 bases from J, with 16 bases between. The CDR3 DNA reads as TGTGCCAGCAGCTTAGAAGGGGACTCAAGGGGGCTGTTTTTT. Translation: CASSLEGDSRGLFF.

V gene TRBV19 combines with J gene TRBJ1-1; a weak D match, TRBD1 (6 bases). The germline V and J ends were trimmed by 8 bases and 4 bases, with 14 bases remaining between them. Per germline, CDR1 LNHDA and CDR2 SQIVND (reference sequence). The length of the CDR3 is 13 residues. In DNA form, the CDR3 reads TGTGCCAGTTCTTACAGGGAATCCACTGAAGCTTTCTTT. Amino acid sequence: CASSYRESTEAFF.

This clone was detected once. The chain combines TRBV12-3 or TRBV12-4 with TRBJ2-5; D possibly corresponds to TRBD2 (6 bases). Deletions cut 8 bases from V and 5 bases from J, with 15 bases between. This CDR3 has 13 residues. CDR3 nucleotides: TGTGCCAGCGGTAGCGTCCGGGGGGAGACCCAGTACTTC. Its protein product is CASGSVRGETQYF.

This clone was detected only once. This chain links TRBV14 with TRBJ2-3; 11 positions agree with TRBD2. The V and J ends lost 4 bases and 1 base, in that order; junction bases with no gene match: 16. This CDR3 spans 20 amino acids. Germline CDR1 and CDR2: SGHDN and FVKESK. The CDR3 DNA reads TGTGCCAGCAGCCCGGGATCTCAAAAACTAGCGGGGGCCCGCACAGATACGCAGTATTTT. Protein: CASSPGSQKLAGARTDTQYF. Complete variable domain (other parts from reference TRBV14 and TRBJ2-3): EAGVTQFPSHSVIEKGQTVTLRCDPISGHDNLYWYRRVMGKEIKFLLHFVKESKQDESGMPNNRFLAERTGGTYSTLKVQPAELEDSGVYFCASSPGSQKLAGARTDTQYFGPGTRLTVL.

The count of this clone is one. This sequence joins TRBV9 and TRBJ1-1; maybe TRBD1 (5 bases). This CDR3 is built from 20 residues. CDR1 is SGDLS, CDR2 YYNGEE, per germline. V was trimmed by 0 bases and J by 0 bases, leaving 24 bases between them. CDR3 amino acids: CASSVDFERQGSFMNTEAFF. CDR3 coding DNA: TGTGCCAGCAGCGTAGACTTCGAGCGCCAGGGCTCTTTTATGAACACTGAAGCTTTCTTT.

The chain has TRBV7-2 and TRBJ2-3; D remains ambiguous. V shed 5 bases and J shed 4 bases, with 10 bases lying between them. Germline values: CDR1 SGHTA, CDR2 FQGNSA. The CDR3 totals 13 residues. In nucleotides, the CDR3 is TGTGCCAGCAGCCCCCGAACTTCAGATACGCAGTATTTT. This sequence encodes CASSPRTSDTQYF. The variable domain in full, completed from reference TRBV7-2 and TRBJ2-3, reads GAGVSQSPSNKVTEKGKDVELRCDPISGHTALYWYRQSLGQGLEFLIYFQGNSAPDKSGLPSDRFSAERTGGSVSTLTIQRTQQEDSAVYLCASSPRTSDTQYFGPGTRLTVL.

The chain uses TRBV13 and TRBJ2-2; D remains unclear. Looked up from germline, CDR1 is PRHDT and CDR2 is FYEKMQ (reference sequence). CDR3 length: 13 amino acids. V lost 5 bases, J lost 4 bases, and 8 bases lay in between. The CDR3 region is CASSPLATGELFF. CDR3 DNA: TGTGCCAGCAGCCCCCTGGCCACCGGGGAGCTGTTTTTT.

This chain links TRBV10-2 with TRBJ2-3, with 14 bases aligning to TRBD2. The germline V gene encodes CDR1 WSHSY and CDR2 SAAADI. The CDR3 is 13 amino acids. With V trimmed by 10 bases and J by 6 bases, 3 bases remained unmatched. The chain's CDR3 is CATGTSGGDTQYF. DNA of the CDR3: TGCGCCACCGGGACTAGCGGGGGTGATACGCAGTATTTT.

The V call is TRBV10-3, the J call TRBJ2-5; TRBD2 is a possible D gene (6 bases). Trimming took off 0 bases at V and 1 base at J, with 15 bases between the two ends. The CDR3 has 17 amino acids. Germline values: CDR1 ENHRY, CDR2 SYGVKD. CDR3 in amino acids: CAISESTRGSGQETQYF. CDR3 coding DNA: TGTGCCATCAGTGAGTCGACTCGGGGTAGCGGCCAAGAGACCCAGTACTTC.

The chain uses TRBV7-8 and TRBJ1-4; D is ambiguous. CDR1 and CDR2 from the germline V gene are SGHVS and FQNEAQ. V gave up 4 bases and J gave up 0 bases, with 9 bases separating them. The CDR3 sequence is 15 residues long. The DNA of the CDR3 is TGTGCCAGCAGCTCTCAGGCCGCAACTAATGAAAAACTGTTTTTT. Amino acid sequence: CASSSQAATNEKLFF.

The CDR3 spells CASSPSLNSYNEQFF. The CDR3 coding sequence is TGTGCCAGCAGTCCTTCGCTAAACTCCTACAATGAGCAGTTCTTC. This chain links TRBV9 with TRBJ2-1; no reliable D call. CDR3 length: 15 residues. V was cut by 5 bases and J by 0 bases, with 12 bases left in between. The V gene's germline CDR1 is SGDLS and CDR2 YYNGEE.

As for this clone: Different DNA sequences within this sample yield the same CDR3. The CDR3 sequence: CASRRTSGGLYEQYV. In DNA form, the CDR3 reads TGTGCCAGCAGGCGGACTAGCGGGGGATTGTACGAGCAGTACGTC. J is TRBJ2-7 and V is TRBV6-5; 13 bases line up with TRBD2. This CDR3 region has 15 residues. Germline values: CDR1 MNHEY, CDR2 SVGAGI. V trimming: 6 bases; J trimming: 4 bases; junction bases outside the gene matches: 6.

The chain recombines TRBV5-1 with TRBJ2-1, with 9 bases matching TRBD1. Germline lookup yields CDR1 SGHRS and CDR2 YFSETQ. The length of the CDR3 is 16 residues. J gave up 1 base and V 4 bases, and 6 bases lay outside the gene matches. CDR3 loop: CASSQDRGSSYNEQFF. Written as DNA, the CDR3 is TGCGCCAGCAGCCAGGACAGGGGTTCTTCCTACAATGAGCAGTTCTTC.

The chain is built from TRBV7-2 and TRBJ1-5; TRBD1 aligns across 12 bases. Germline-derived CDR1 and CDR2 are SGHTA and FQGNSA. This CDR3 spans 15 amino acids. The trim removed 5 bases at V and 4 bases at J, leaving 3 bases unmatched. The CDR3 loop is CASSRDRGHNQPQHF. CDR3 nucleotides: TGTGCCAGCAGCCGGGACAGGGGGCATAATCAGCCCCAGCATTTT.

The chain has TRBV7-8 and TRBJ2-5, with TRBD2 identical over 10 bases. Germline CDR1 SGHVS, CDR2 FQNEAQ. This CDR3 comprises 15 residues. Trimming took 5 bases from V and 7 from J; bases not matched to a gene: 10. This chain's CDR3 is CASSALAGVYGTQYF. CDR3 bases: TGTGCCAGCAGCGCCCTAGCGGGGGTATATGGGACCCAGTACTTC.

The V gene is TRBV10-3, the J gene TRBJ1-1; the match to TRBD1 covers 9 bases. Unmatched junction bases numbered 15, after V lost 1 base and J lost 3 bases. CDR1 and CDR2 from the germline V gene are ENHRY and SYGVKD. CDR3 size: 19 residues. CDR3 sequence (DNA): TGTGCCATCAGTGAGTTCGGGACAGGGATGATGGATTGGGACACTGAAGCTTTCTTT. The encoded protein is CAISEFGTGMMDWDTEAFF.

The chain carries TRBV9 and TRBJ1-2, with 7 bases matching TRBD1. V trimming: 3 bases; J trimming: 4 bases; junction bases outside the gene matches: 15. The CDR3 covers 17 residues. The germline V gene encodes CDR1 SGDLS and CDR2 YYNGEE. This chain's CDR3 is CASSAWPLRGQGYGYTF. DNA for the CDR3: TGTGCCAGCAGCGCCTGGCCCCTAAGGGGGCAAGGCTATGGCTACACCTTC.